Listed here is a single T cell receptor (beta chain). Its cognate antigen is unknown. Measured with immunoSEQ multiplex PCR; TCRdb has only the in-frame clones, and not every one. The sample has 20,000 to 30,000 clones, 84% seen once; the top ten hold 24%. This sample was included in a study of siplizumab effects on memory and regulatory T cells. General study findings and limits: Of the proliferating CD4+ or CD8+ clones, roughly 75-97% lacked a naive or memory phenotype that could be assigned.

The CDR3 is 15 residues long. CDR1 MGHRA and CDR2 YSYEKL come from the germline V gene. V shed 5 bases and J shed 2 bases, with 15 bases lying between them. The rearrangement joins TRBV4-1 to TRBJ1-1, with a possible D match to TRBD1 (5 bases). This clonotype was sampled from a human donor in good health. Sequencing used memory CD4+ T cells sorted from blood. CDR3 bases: TGCGCCAGCAGCACCCGGACAATTCTAAACACTGAAGCTTTCTTT. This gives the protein CASSTRTILNTEAFF.